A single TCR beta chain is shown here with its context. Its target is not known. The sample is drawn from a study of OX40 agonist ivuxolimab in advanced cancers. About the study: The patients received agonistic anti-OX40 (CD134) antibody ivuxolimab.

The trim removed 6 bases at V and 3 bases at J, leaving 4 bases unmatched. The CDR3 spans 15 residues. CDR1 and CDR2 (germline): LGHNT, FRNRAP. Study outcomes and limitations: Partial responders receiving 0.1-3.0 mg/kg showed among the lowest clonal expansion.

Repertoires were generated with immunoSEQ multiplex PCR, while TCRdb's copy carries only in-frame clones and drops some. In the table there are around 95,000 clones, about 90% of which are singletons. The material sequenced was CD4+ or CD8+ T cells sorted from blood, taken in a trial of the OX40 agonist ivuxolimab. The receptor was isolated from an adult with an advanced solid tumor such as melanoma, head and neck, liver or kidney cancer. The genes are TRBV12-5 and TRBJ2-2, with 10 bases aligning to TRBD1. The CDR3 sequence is CASGSGQGYTGELFF. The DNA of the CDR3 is TGTGCTAGTGGCTCGGGACAGGGGTACACCGGGGAGCTGTTTTTT.